This T cell receptor beta chain was retrieved from a study of blood T cell repertoires in COVID-19. Study-level information: COVID-19 samples, acute and convalescent, were from the United States, Italy and Spain. The analysed material was cDNA or gDNA that came from T cells, B-cell-depleted T cells, or PBMCs.

Patients in Seattle were enrolled during active infection, then followed longitudinally. Source study methods: Amplification of reference gene primers was used by the study to estimate nucleated cell counts. TCRdb's table, derived via immunoSEQ multiplex PCR, lists solely in-frame clones and lacks some. Clonal size and the V and J genes are those of that table, whereas D and trimming came from the DNA. This table holds 300,000 to 400,000 clones, almost 90% found once. The germline V and J ends were trimmed by 3 bases and 7 bases, with 21 bases remaining between them. This CDR3 comprises 17 residues. Germline-derived CDR1 and CDR2 are LNHDA and SQIVND (reference sequence).

V gene TRBV19 combines with J gene TRBJ1-4; D is possibly TRBD1 (6 bases). The sample was peripheral blood. The clonotype originates from a woman aged 25 to 45 with COVID-19, enrolled during active disease. Here the CDR3 DNA reads TGTGCCAGTAGTATCTCCCCTGGGGGCAGGGGATTTGAAAAACTGTTTTTT. Translated: CASSISPGGRGFEKLFF.